These 27 T cell receptor beta chains came from one sample sequenced in a study of early T cells in non-severe SARS-CoV-2 infection (dated by TCRdb to the early 2020s). The library was made by 5' RACE. The sequencing machine was a NextSeq 500. TCRdb passed the public sequencing reads through fastp at Q25 and MiXCR, retaining productive beta sequences. Rows matching on CDR3 protein sequence are summarized as one entry with the most common DNA and genes. The sample table records just over 70,000 distinct CDR3 sequences; around 13% of these occur just once. The ten largest clones represent 1.3% of the sample. Sequencing used whole blood. The receptors originated from an adult who was a healthcare worker with PCR-confirmed SARS-CoV-2 infection or an uninfected control (not recorded which).

In this sample, this clonotype turned up many times. The J gene is TRBJ2-1, the V gene TRBV7-2; 7 bases are shared with TRBD2. V lost 5 bases, J lost 7 bases, and 8 bases stayed unmatched. From germline, CDR1 is SGHTA and CDR2 FQGNSA. This CDR3 spans 14 amino acids. CDR3 DNA sequence: TGTGCCAGCAGCCCTTTTGGGGGGGGGAATGAGCAGTTCTTC. It is translated as CASSPFGGGNEQFF.

At least ten counts were recorded for this clonotype. DNA for the CDR3: TGCAGCGTTGAAGAGACCGGGACTGCGATCTACGAGCAGTACTTC. It codes for CSVEETGTAIYEQYF. The V gene is TRBV29-1, the J gene TRBJ2-7, with D possibly being TRBD2 (6 bases). Between the trimmed V and J ends, which lost 0 bases and 3 bases, there was a span of 15 bases. The CDR3 is made up of 15 amino acids. Germline V gene sequence: CDR1 SQVTM, CDR2 ANQGSEA.

This clonotype was seen ten or more times. This chain connects TRBV4-3 to TRBJ2-7; D ambiguous. V lost 1 base to trimming and J lost 4 bases, with 8 bases between them. The CDR3 runs 13 residues. Germline-derived CDR1 and CDR2 are LGHNA and YSLEER. CDR3 DNA sequence: TGCGCCAGCAGCCAAGTGATGGGTTACGAGCAGTACTTC. Translated: CASSQVMGYEQYF.

The sample holds many counts of this clonotype. The chain links TRBV6-1 to TRBJ1-1; 9 positions agree with TRBD1. CDR3 length: 16 residues. V lost 4 bases to trimming and J lost 1 base; unmatched junction nucleotides: 7. Germline V gene data show CDR1 as MNHNS and CDR2 as SASEGT. CDR3 in amino acids: CASSAHRGQGNTEAFF. The CDR3 nucleotides are TGTGCCAGCAGTGCCCACAGGGGGCAAGGGAACACTGAAGCTTTCTTT.

The table lists this clonotype with many counts. V gene TRBV4-3 combines with J gene TRBJ1-4, with a possible D match to TRBD1 (6 bases). The CDR3 consists of 18 residues. Germline V CDR1 and CDR2: LGHNA, YSLEER. The V gene lost 0 bases and the J gene lost 5 bases, with 19 bases spanning the gap. CDR3 coding DNA: TGCGCCAGCAGCCAAGAAGGATTGGGGGGGGGCCGGAATGAAAAACTGTTTTTT. Amino acid sequence: CASSQEGLGGGRNEKLFF.

This clonotype was seen more than once but under ten times. The rearrangement joins TRBV25-1 to TRBJ2-3; unclear D gene. Trimming took off 8 bases at V and 6 bases at J, with 9 bases between the two ends. The CDR3 length is 11 residues. CDR1 and CDR2 (germline): MGHDK, SYGVNS. The DNA for the CDR3 is TGTGCCAGCCCAGTAGCCGATACGCAGTATTTT. It specifies CASPVADTQYF.

This clonotype was seen ten or more times. The rearrangement links TRBV28 to TRBJ1-2, with TRBD1 matching 9 bases. CDR1 is MDHEN, CDR2 SYDVKM, per germline. V lost 4 bases, J lost 1 base, and 4 bases stayed unmatched. CDR3 length: 15 amino acids. Written as DNA, the CDR3 is TGTGCCAGCAGTTCTACAGGGGGCTTTAACTATGGCTACACCTTC. This sequence encodes CASSSTGGFNYGYTF.

The chain is built from TRBV7-9 and TRBJ2-5; D is tentatively TRBD1 or TRBD2 (6 bases each). V was shortened by 5 bases and J by 2 bases, with 12 bases between the two germline ends. The CDR3 contains 14 residues. From germline, CDR1 is SEHNR and CDR2 FQNEAQ (reference sequence). CDR3 sequence: CASSHRGQQETQYF. The DNA for the CDR3 is TGTGCCAGCAGCCACCGGGGGCAGCAAGAGACCCAGTACTTC.

This clonotype was seen ten or more times. The rearrangement links TRBV12-3 or TRBV12-4 to TRBJ1-5; D is unresolved. V was cut by 3 bases and J by 1 base, with 4 bases left in between. The CDR3 covers 13 residues. CDR3 region: CASSFNSNQPQHF. CDR3 nucleotide sequence: TGTGCCAGCAGTTTTAACAGCAATCAGCCCCAGCATTTT.

The table lists this clonotype with many counts. The chain couples TRBV19 to TRBJ1-3; D perhaps matches TRBD1 (5 bases). The CDR3 extends over 15 amino acids. The germline V gene encodes CDR1 LNHDA and CDR2 SQIVND (reference sequence). V was pared by 5 bases and J by 0 bases, with 11 bases between. The chain's CDR3 is CASSRTPSSGNTIYF. DNA of the CDR3: TGTGCCAGTAGTCGGACACCAAGCTCTGGAAACACCATATATTTT.

This clonotype has a count of ten or more. The chain uses TRBV7-9 and TRBJ2-7; tentatively, D is TRBD2 (5 bases). V was pared by 5 bases and J by 5 bases, with 16 bases between. The CDR3 has 14 amino acids. The germline gives CDR1 SEHNR, CDR2 FQNEAQ (reference sequence). CDR3 in DNA: TGTGCCAGCAGCAACCCCGCGGGCAACGACGAGCAGTACTTC. Residues: CASSNPAGNDEQYF.

This clonotype showed up just a few times. This rearrangement joins TRBV29-1 to TRBJ1-2, with D unclear. CDR1 is SQVTM, CDR2 ANQGSEA, per germline. Between the trimmed V and J ends, which lost 3 bases and 3 bases, there was a span of 17 bases. The CDR3 is made up of 15 amino acids. Here the CDR3 reads CSVDPLLNLDYGYTF. In DNA form, the CDR3 reads TGCAGCGTTGACCCGCTGCTGAATCTGGACTATGGCTACACCTTC.

At least ten counts were recorded for this clonotype. The chain employs TRBV12-3 or TRBV12-4 and TRBJ2-1; TRBD2 matches 10 bases. This CDR3 is 16 amino acids long. Trimming took 8 bases from V and 8 from J; bases not matched to a gene: 15. The CDR3 nucleotides read TGTGCCAGCTGGTCGCCAGCGGGAGGGCCGATCGATGAGCAGTTCTTC. This encodes CASWSPAGGPIDEQFF.

This clonotype was found many times. This chain joins TRBV20-1 and TRBJ1-5, with D maybe TRBD1 (5 bases). The CDR3 spans 12 residues. The V end lost 3 bases, the J end lost 2 bases, and 5 bases lay between the germline ends. CDR1 is DFQATT, CDR2 SNEGSKA, per germline (reference sequence). CDR3 loop: CSARTGNQPQHF. CDR3 nucleotides: TGCAGTGCTAGGACAGGCAATCAGCCCCAGCATTTT.

This clonotype appeared a few times. J is TRBJ1-4 and V is TRBV14; D remains unclear. Per germline, CDR1 SGHDN and CDR2 FVKESK. The CDR3 is 11 residues long. The ends were cut back, 2 bases at V and 7 bases at J, with 2 bases in the middle. The CDR3 DNA is TGTGCCAGCAGCCAAAGTGAAAAACTGTTTTTT. Translation gives CASSQSEKLFF.

This clonotype was observed at least ten times. V is TRBV7-2 and J is TRBJ2-5, with 8 bases aligning to TRBD1. The CDR3 totals 16 residues. Germline V gene lookup returns CDR1 SGHTA and CDR2 FQGNSA. V lost 5 bases and J lost 1; bases outside the gene matches: 9. As DNA, the CDR3 is TGTGCCAGCAGCCTCAACGCTGGACAGGGCCAAGAGACCCAGTACTTC. Protein product: CASSLNAGQGQETQYF.

This clonotype was counted at least ten times. The chain links TRBV19 to TRBJ2-7; D unresolved. CDR1 is LNHDA and CDR2 is SQIVND in the germline V gene (reference sequence). Trimming cost V 6 bases and J 3 bases, with 12 bases left between them. The CDR3 contains 13 residues. CDR3 loop: CASSPSDFYEQYF. The DNA for the CDR3 is TGTGCCAGTAGCCCCTCTGACTTCTACGAGCAGTACTTC.

This clonotype was observed at least ten times. The chain employs TRBV27 and TRBJ2-7; a possible D gene is TRBD2 (5 bases). This CDR3 region has 13 residues. V was clipped by 8 bases and J by 1 base, with 12 bases between them. Looked up from germline, CDR1 is MNHEY and CDR2 is SMNVEV (reference sequence). The CDR3 nucleotides are TGTGCCAGCCGGAGGCTGAGTTCCTACGAGCAGTACTTC. Its protein is CASRRLSSYEQYF.

The gene calls are TRBV12-5 and TRBJ2-1, with TRBD1 matching 10 bases. V trimming: 5 bases; J trimming: 9 bases; junction bases outside the gene matches: 7. CDR3 length: 14 amino acids. Germline V gives CDR1 LGHNT, CDR2 FRNRAP. CDR3 loop: CASGPGQGISEQFF. DNA of the CDR3: TGTGCTAGTGGTCCGGGACAGGGGATCAGTGAGCAGTTCTTC. Filled out from reference TRBV12-5 and TRBJ2-1, the complete variable domain reads DARVTQTPRHKVTEMGQEVTMRCQPILGHNTVFWYRQTMMQGLELLAYFRNRAPLDDSGMPKDRFSAEMPDATLATLKIQPSEPRDSAVYFCASGPGQGISEQFFGPGTRLTVL.

Many counts were recorded for this clonotype. V usage is TRBV7-9 and J usage is TRBJ2-4, with D possibly matching TRBD2 (7 bases). This CDR3 is 18 amino acids long. Trimming cost V 0 bases and J 0 bases, with 15 bases left between them. Per the germline V gene, CDR1 is SEHNR and CDR2 is FQNEAQ (reference sequence). CDR3 region: CASSLARAGAGAKNIQYF. CDR3 bases: TGTGCCAGCAGCTTAGCGAGGGCGGGGGCCGGAGCCAAAAACATTCAGTACTTC.

This clonotype was counted at least ten times. The J gene is TRBJ2-7, the V gene TRBV7-9, with 8 bases fitting TRBD1. With 0 bases clipped from V and 6 bases from J, the junction kept 4 bases outside the gene matches. Germline lookup yields CDR1 SEHNR and CDR2 FQNEAQ (reference sequence). The CDR3 consists of 14 residues. The CDR3 reads CASSLARTGSEQYF. The CDR3 nucleotides read TGTGCCAGCAGCTTAGCCCGGACAGGGAGCGAGCAGTACTTC.

This clonotype came up many times. This chain uses TRBV9 with TRBJ1-1; 9 bases line up with TRBD1. V lost 4 bases and J lost 4; bases outside the gene matches: 11. The germline V gene encodes CDR1 SGDLS and CDR2 YYNGEE. The CDR3 is 16 amino acids. CDR3 coding DNA: TGTGCCAGCAGCCCTCAAACAGGGGGCGATGGCACTGAAGCTTTCTTT. It codes for CASSPQTGGDGTEAFF. Full variable domain (outside the CDR3, taken from reference TRBV9 and TRBJ1-1): DSGVTQTPKHLITATGQRVTLRCSPRSGDLSVYWYQQSLDQGLQFLIQYYNGEERAKGNILERFSAQQFPDLHSELNLSSLELGDSALYFCASSPQTGGDGTEAFFGQGTRLTVV.

This clonotype was observed at least ten times. The rearrangement joins TRBV20-1 to TRBJ2-7; TRBD2 matches at 7 bases. Trimming took 2 bases from V and 4 from J; bases not matched to a gene: 11. Germline CDR1 is DFQATT and CDR2 is SNEGSKA (reference sequence). The CDR3 has 15 residues. The CDR3 loop is CSARNAERDLYEQYF. The CDR3 DNA reads as TGCAGTGCTAGAAATGCCGAGCGGGATCTGTACGAGCAGTACTTC.

This clonotype has at least ten counts. The chain uses TRBV25-1 and TRBJ1-2; 10 positions agree with TRBD1. Germline trimming cut 2 bases from V and 4 bases from J; bases unmatched to any gene: 7. Germline V gene sequence: CDR1 MGHDK, CDR2 SYGVNS. CDR3 length: 16 amino acids. The CDR3 DNA follows: TGTGCCAGCAGTGAACCCGGGACAGGGGCTGGCTATGGCTACACCTTC. Protein sequence: CASSEPGTGAGYGYTF.

The sample holds many counts of this clonotype. The J gene is TRBJ2-1, the V gene TRBV20-1; maybe TRBD1 (5 bases). Looked up from germline, CDR1 is DFQATT and CDR2 is SNEGSKA (reference sequence). This CDR3 spans 12 amino acids. V dropped 3 bases and J dropped 8 bases, with 11 bases sitting between them. The CDR3 sequence is CSARAREYEQFF. Here the CDR3 DNA reads TGCAGTGCTAGGGCCAGGGAATATGAGCAGTTCTTC.

In regard to this clonotype: An end of the junction differs from the germline gene, which may be a read error. The CDR3 protein is CSVGQAMDYIEQFF. CDR3 bases: TGCAGCGTGGGACAGGCGATGGATTACATTGAGCAGTTCTTC. The chain combines TRBV29-1 with TRBJ2-1, with TRBD1 matching 8 bases. Germline CDR1 reads SQVTM; CDR2 reads ANQGSEA. The CDR3 spans 14 residues.

The chain links TRBV12-3 or TRBV12-4 to TRBJ2-7, with D hard to call. The CDR3 totals 15 residues. Trimming took off 3 bases at V and 3 bases at J, with 15 bases between the two ends. CDR3 nucleotides: TGTGCCAGCAGTTTCGGGCTTACAGTGGGCTACGAGCAGTACTTC. Translation gives CASSFGLTVGYEQYF.